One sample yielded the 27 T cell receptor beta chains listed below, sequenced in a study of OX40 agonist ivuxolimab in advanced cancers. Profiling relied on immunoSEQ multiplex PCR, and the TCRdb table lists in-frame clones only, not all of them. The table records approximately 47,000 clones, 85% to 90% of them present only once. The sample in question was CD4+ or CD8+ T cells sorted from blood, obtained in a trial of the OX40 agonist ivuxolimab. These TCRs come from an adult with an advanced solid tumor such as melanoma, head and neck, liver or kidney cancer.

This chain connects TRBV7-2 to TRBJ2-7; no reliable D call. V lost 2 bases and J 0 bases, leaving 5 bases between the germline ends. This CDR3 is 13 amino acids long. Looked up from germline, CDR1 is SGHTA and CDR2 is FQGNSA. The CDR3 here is CASSLLPSYEQYF. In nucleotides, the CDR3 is TGTGCCAGCAGCTTACTGCCCTCCTACGAGCAGTACTTC.

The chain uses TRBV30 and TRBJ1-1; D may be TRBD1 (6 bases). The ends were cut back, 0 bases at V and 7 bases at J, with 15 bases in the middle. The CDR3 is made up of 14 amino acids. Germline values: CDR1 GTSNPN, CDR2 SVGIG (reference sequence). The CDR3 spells CAWSVTGRGIEAFF. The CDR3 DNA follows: TGTGCCTGGAGTGTAACAGGGAGGGGCATTGAAGCTTTCTTT.

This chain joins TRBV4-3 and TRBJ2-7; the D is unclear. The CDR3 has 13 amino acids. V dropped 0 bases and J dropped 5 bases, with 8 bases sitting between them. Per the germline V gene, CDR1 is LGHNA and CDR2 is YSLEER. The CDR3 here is CASSQDNDNEQYF. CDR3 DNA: TGCGCCAGCAGCCAAGATAACGACAACGAGCAGTACTTC.

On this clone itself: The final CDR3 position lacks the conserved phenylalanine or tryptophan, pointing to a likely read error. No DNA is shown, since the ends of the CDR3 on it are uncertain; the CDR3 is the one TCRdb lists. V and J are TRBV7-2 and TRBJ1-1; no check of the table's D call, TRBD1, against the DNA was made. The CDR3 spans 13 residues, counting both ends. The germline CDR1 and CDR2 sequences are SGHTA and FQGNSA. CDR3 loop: CASSYPGQALRYV.

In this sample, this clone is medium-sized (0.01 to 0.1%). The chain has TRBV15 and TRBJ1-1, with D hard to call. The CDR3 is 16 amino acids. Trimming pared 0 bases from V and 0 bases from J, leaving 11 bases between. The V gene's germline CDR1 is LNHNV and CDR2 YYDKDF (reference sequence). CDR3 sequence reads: CATSRERWQMNTEAFF. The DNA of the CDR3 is TGTGCCACCAGCAGAGAAAGGTGGCAGATGAACACTGAAGCTTTCTTT.

The CDR3 region is CASSPGLSTYEQYF. CDR3 DNA: TGTGCCAGTAGCCCGGGACTGAGTACCTACGAGCAGTACTTC. The chain is built from TRBV19 and TRBJ2-7; tentative D call: TRBD2 (6 bases). The CDR3 contains 14 residues. Looked up from germline, CDR1 is LNHDA and CDR2 is SQIVND (reference sequence). V gave up 6 bases and J gave up 2 bases, with 14 bases separating them. Combining the CDR3 with reference TRBV19 and TRBJ2-7 gives the whole variable domain DGGITQSPKYLFRKEGQNVTLSCEQNLNHDAMYWYRQDPGQGLRLIYYSQIVNDFQKGDIAEGYSVSREKKESFPLTVTSAQKNPTAFYLCASSPGLSTYEQYFGPGTRLTVT.

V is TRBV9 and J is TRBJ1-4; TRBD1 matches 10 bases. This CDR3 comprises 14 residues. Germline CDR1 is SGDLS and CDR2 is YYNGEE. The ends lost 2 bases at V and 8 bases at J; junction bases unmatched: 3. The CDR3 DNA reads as TGTGCCAGCAGCGTTAGACAGGGGGCGGAAAAACTGTTTTTT. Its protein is CASSVRQGAEKLFF.

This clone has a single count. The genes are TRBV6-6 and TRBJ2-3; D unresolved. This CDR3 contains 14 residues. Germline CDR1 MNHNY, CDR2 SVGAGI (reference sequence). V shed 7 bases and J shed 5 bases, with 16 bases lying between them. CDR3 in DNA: TGTGCCAGCACCATTACATCCGCAGTAGATACGCAGTATTTT. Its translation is CASTITSAVDTQYF.

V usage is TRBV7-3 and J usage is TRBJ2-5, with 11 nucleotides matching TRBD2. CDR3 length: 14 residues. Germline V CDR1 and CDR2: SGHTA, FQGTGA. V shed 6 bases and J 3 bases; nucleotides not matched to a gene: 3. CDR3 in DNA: TGTGCCAGCAGGGGGACTAGCGGAAAAGAGACCCAGTACTTC. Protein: CASRGTSGKETQYF.

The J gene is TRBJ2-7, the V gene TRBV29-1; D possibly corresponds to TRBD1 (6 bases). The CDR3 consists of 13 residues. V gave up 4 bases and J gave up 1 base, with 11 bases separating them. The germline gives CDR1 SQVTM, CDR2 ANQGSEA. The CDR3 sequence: CSVGGGQSYEQYF. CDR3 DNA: TGCAGCGTTGGAGGCGGACAGTCCTACGAGCAGTACTTC.

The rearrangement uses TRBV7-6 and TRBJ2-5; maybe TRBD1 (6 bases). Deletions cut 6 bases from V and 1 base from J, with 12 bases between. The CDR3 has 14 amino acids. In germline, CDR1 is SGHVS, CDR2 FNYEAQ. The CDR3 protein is CASSRSRGQETQYF. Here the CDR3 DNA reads TGTGCCAGCAGTCGAAGCAGGGGCCAAGAGACCCAGTACTTC.

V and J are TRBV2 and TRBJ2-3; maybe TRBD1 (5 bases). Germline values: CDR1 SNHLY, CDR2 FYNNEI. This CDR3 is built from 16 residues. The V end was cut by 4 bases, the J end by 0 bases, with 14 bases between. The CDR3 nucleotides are TGTGCCAGCAGTGTCGACAGCATAATTAGCACAGATACGCAGTATTTT. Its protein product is CASSVDSIISTDTQYF.

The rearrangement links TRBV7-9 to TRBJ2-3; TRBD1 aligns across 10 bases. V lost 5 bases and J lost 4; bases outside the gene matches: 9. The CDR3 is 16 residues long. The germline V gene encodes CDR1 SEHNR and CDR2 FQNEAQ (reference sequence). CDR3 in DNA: TGTGCCAGCAGCGAGACCGGGACAGGGGACGCAGATACGCAGTATTTT. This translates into CASSETGTGDADTQYF.

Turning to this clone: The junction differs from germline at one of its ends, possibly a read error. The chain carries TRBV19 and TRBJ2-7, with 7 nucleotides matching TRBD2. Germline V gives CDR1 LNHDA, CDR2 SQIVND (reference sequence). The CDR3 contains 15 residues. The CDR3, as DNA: TGTGCCAGTAGAATAGCGGGTGACAGCTCCTACGAGCAGTACTTC. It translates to CASRIAGDSSYEQYF. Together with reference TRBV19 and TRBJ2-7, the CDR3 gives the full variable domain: DGGITQSPKYLFRKEGQNVTLSCEQNLNHDAMYWYRQDPGQGLRLIYYSQIVNDFQKGDIAEGYSVSREKKESFPLTVTSAQKNPTAFYLCASRIAGDSSYEQYFGPGTRLTVT.

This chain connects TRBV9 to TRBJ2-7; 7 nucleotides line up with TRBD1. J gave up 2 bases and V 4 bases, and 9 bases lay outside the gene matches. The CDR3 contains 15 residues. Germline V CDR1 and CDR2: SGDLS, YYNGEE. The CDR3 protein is CASSPRAGTAYEQYF. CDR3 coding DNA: TGTGCCAGCAGCCCCCGTGCCGGGACAGCCTACGAGCAGTACTTC.

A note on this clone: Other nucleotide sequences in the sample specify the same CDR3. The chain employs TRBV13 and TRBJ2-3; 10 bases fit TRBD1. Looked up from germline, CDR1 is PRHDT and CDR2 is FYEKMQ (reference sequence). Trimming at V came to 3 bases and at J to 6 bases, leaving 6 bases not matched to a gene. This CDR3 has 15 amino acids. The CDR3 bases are TGTGCCAGCAGCTTTAGGGACAGGGGATTTGATACGCAGTATTTT. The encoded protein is CASSFRDRGFDTQYF.

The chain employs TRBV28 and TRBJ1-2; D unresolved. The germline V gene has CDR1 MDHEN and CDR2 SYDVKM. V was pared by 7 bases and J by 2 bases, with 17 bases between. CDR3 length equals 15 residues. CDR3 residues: CASIKEEGSNYGYTF. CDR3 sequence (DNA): TGTGCCAGCATCAAAGAGGAGGGTTCCAACTATGGCTACACCTTC.

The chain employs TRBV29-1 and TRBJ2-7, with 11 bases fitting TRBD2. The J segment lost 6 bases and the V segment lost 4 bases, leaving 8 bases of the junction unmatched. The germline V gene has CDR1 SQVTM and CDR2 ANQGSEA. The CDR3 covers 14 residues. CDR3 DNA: TGCAGCGTTGGAGGCGGACTAGCGGGTCCCGAGCAGTACTTC. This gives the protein CSVGGGLAGPEQYF.

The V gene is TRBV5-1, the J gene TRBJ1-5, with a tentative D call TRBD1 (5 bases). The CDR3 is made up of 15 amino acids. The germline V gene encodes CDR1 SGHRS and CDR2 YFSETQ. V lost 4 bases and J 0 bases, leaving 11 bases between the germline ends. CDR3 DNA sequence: TGCGCCAGCAGCCTCTTCGGGGGTAGCAATCAGCCCCAGCATTTT. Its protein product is CASSLFGGSNQPQHF. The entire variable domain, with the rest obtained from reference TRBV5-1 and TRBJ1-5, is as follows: KAGVTQTPRYLIKTRGQQVTLSCSPISGHRSVSWYQQTPGQGLQFLFEYFSETQRNKGNFPGRFSGRQFSNSRSEMNVSTLELGDSALYLCASSLFGGSNQPQHFGDGTRLSIL.

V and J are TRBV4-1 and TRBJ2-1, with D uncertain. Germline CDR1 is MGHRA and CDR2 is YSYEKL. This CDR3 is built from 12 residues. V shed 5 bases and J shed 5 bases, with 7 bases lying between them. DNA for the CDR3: TGCGCCAGCAGCTATTCAGACAATGAGCAGTTCTTC. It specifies CASSYSDNEQFF.

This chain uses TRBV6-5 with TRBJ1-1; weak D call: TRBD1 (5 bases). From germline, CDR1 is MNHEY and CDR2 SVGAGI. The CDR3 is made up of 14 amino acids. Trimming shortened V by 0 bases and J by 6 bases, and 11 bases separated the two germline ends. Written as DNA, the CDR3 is TGTGCCAGCAGTTACTCGACCGGGGCAGCTGAAGCTTTCTTT. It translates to CASSYSTGAAEAFF.

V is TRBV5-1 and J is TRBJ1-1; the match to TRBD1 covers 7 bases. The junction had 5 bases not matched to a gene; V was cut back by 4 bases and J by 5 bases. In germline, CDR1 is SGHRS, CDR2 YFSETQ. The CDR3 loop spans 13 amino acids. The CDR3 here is CASSGDSQTEAFF. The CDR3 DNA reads TGCGCCAGCAGCGGGGACAGTCAAACTGAAGCTTTCTTT.

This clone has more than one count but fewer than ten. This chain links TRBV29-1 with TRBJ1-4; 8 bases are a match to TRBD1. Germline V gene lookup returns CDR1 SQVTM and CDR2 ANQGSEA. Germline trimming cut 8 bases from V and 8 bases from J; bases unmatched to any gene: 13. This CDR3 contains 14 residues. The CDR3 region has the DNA TGCAGCCCATTCAGGGGGCGCGTACGGGAAAAACTGTTTTTT. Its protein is CSPFRGRVREKLFF. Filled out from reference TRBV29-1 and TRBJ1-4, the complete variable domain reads SAVISQKPSRDICQRGTSLTIQCQVDSQVTMMFWYRQQPGQSLTLIATANQGSEATYESGFVIDKFPISRPNLTFSTLTVSNMSPEDSSIYLCSPFRGRVREKLFFGSGTQLSVL.

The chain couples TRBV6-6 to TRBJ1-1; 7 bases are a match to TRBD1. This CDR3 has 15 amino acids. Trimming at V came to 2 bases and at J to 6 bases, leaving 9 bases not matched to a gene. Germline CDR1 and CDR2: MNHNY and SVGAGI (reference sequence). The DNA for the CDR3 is TGTGCCAGCAGTTACAATACAGGGGAGGCATCTGAAGCTTTCTTT. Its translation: CASSYNTGEASEAFF.

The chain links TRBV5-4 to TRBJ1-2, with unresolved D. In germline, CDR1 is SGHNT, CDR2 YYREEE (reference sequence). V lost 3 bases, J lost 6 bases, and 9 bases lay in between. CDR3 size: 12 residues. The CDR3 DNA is TGTGCCAGCAGCTCCCCAGGCGATGGCTACACCTTC. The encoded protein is CASSSPGDGYTF.

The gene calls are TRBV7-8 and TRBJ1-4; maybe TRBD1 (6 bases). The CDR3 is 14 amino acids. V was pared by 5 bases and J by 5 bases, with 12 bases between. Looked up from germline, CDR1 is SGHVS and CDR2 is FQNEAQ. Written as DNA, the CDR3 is TGTGCCAGCAGCCTAGACAGGCTAAATGAAAAACTGTTTTTT. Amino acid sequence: CASSLDRLNEKLFF.

Here the CDR3 DNA reads TGTGCCAGTATCAGGACAGACACCGCGTACACTGAAGCTTTCTTT. This sequence encodes CASIRTDTAYTEAFF. The gene calls are TRBV19 and TRBJ1-1; tentatively, D is TRBD1 (6 bases). The CDR3 spans 15 residues. Trimming removed 7 bases at V and 3 bases at J, with 18 bases between. Germline CDR1 reads LNHDA; CDR2 reads SQIVND (reference sequence).